Listed below are T cell receptor beta chains from one sample, sequenced in a study of blood T cell repertoires in COVID-19. Assay used: immunoSEQ multiplex PCR; TCRdb lists only in-frame clones, some missing. The table has 30,000 to 40,000 clones, just under 75% seen once. The sequencing input was peripheral blood. Source of these receptors: a man aged 65 to 85 with COVID-19, enrolled during active disease. The CDR3 runs from the conserved cysteine through the conserved F or W. The order of the fields is CDR3 length, V gene, CDR3 protein.

cdr3_length: 14
v_call: TRBV3-1/TRBV3-2
cdr3_aa: CASSQGLGPYEQYF

cdr3_length: 19
v_call: TRBV23-1
cdr3_aa: CASSQSLGLAGGSYNEQFF

cdr3_length: 14
v_call: TRBV6-5
cdr3_aa: CASSATGPRTEAFF

cdr3_length: 16
v_call: TRBV14
cdr3_aa: CASSQTLAANYNEQFF

cdr3_length: 12
v_call: TRBV19
cdr3_aa: CASSAQANEQYF

cdr3_length: 11
v_call: TRBV7-9
cdr3_aa: CASSFGGGYTF

cdr3_length: 12
v_call: TRBV19
cdr3_aa: CASSQDSYGYTF

cdr3_length: 18
v_call: TRBV5-1
cdr3_aa: CASSAVGQGVSGANVLTF

cdr3_length: 14
v_call: TRBV11-3
cdr3_aa: CASSPGLAGDEQFF

cdr3_length: 15
v_call: TRBV6-2/TRBV6-3
cdr3_aa: CASSYAGTSTDTQYF

cdr3_length: 16
v_call: TRBV2
cdr3_aa: CASSELRGATNEKLFF

cdr3_length: 14
v_call: TRBV24-1
cdr3_aa: CATSDPTANYGYTF

cdr3_length: 13
v_call: TRBV28
cdr3_aa: CASSPPAGYGYTF

cdr3_length: 14
v_call: TRBV27
cdr3_aa: CASSLDTEGAGAFF

cdr3_length: 13
v_call: TRBV12-3/TRBV12-4
cdr3_aa: CASSTRGSREQFF

cdr3_length: 15
v_call: TRBV7-2
cdr3_aa: CASSLAPGDHYEQYF

cdr3_length: 15
v_call: TRBV6-6
cdr3_aa: CASILQGAFNQPQHF